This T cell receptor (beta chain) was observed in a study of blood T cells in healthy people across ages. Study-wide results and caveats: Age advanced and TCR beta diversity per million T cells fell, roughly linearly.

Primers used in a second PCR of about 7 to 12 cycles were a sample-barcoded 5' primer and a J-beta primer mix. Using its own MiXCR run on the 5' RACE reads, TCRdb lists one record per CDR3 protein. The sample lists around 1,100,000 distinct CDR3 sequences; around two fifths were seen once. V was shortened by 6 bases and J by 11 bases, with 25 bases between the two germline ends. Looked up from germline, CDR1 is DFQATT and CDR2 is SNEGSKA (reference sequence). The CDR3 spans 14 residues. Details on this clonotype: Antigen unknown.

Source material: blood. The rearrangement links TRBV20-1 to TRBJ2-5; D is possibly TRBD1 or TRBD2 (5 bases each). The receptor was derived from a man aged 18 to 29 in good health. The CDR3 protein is CSAPQDLNYNEQYF. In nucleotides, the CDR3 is TGCAGTGCACCACAGGACTTAAATTACAATGAGCAGTACTTC.